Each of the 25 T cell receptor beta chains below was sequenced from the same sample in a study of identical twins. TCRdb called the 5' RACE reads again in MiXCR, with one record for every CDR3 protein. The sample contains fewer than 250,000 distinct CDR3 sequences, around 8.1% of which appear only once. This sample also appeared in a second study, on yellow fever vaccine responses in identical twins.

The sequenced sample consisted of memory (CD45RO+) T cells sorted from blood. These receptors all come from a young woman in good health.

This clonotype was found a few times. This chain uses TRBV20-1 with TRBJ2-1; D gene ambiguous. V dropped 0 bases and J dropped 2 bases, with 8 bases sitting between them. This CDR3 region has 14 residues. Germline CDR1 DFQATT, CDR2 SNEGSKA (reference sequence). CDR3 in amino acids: CSARDAYPYNEQFF. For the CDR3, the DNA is TGCAGTGCTAGAGACGCGTATCCCTACAATGAGCAGTTCTTC.

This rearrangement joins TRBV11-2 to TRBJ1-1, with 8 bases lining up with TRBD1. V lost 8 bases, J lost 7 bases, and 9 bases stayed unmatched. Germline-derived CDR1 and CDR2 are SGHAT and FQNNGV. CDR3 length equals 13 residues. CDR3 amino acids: CASGPTGVSEAFF. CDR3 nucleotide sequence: TGTGCCAGCGGACCGACAGGGGTTAGTGAAGCTTTCTTT.

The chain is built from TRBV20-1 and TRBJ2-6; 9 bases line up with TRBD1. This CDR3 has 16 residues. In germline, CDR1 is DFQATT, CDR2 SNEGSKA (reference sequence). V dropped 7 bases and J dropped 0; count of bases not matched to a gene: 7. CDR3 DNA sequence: TGCAGTGTCGTACAGGGGGCCGCCTCTGGGGCCAACGTCCTGACTTTC. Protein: CSVVQGAASGANVLTF.

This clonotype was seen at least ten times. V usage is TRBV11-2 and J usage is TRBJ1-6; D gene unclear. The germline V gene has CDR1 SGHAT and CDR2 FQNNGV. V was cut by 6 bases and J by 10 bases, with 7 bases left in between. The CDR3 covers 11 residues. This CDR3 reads CASSDESPLHF. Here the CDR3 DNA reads TGTGCCAGCAGTGACGAGTCACCCCTCCACTTT.

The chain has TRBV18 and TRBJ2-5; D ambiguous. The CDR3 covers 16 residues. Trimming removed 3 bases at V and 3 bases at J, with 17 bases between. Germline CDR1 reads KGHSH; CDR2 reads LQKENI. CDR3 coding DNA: TGTGCCAGCTCACCCTCCTCGGTGGGTTCGAAAGAGACCCAGTACTTC. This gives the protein CASSPSSVGSKETQYF.

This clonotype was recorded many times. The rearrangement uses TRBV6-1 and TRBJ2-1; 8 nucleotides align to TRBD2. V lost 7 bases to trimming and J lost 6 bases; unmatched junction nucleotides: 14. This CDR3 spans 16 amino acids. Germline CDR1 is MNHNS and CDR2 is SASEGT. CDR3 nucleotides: TGTGCCAGCATCGGACTAGCTGTACCCCTAACCAATGAGCAGTTCTTC. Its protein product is CASIGLAVPLTNEQFF.

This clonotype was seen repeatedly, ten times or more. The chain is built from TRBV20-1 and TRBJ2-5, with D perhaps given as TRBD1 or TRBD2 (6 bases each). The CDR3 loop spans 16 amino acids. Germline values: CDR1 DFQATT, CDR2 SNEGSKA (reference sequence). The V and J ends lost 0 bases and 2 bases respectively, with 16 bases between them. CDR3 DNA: TGCAGTGCTAGAGATAGGGGGGACCCAACACAAGAGACCCAGTACTTC. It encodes CSARDRGDPTQETQYF.

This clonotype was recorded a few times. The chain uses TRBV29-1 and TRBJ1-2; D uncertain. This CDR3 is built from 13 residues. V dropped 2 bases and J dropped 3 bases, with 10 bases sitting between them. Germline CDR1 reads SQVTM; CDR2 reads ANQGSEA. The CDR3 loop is CSVERAPDYGYTF. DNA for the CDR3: TGCAGCGTTGAACGGGCTCCTGACTATGGCTACACCTTC.

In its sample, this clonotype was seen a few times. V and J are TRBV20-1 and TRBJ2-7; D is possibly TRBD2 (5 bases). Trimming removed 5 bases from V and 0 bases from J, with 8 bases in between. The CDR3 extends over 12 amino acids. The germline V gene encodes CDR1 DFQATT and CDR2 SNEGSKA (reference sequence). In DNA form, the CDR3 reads TGCAGTGCTTACCGGGACTCCTACGAGCAGTACTTC. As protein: CSAYRDSYEQYF.

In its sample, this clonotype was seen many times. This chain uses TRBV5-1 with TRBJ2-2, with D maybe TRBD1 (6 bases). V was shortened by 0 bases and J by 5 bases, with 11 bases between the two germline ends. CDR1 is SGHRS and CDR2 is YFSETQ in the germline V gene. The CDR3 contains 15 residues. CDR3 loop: CASSLETGWTGELFF. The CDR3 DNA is TGCGCCAGCAGCTTGGAAACAGGGTGGACCGGGGAGCTGTTTTTT.

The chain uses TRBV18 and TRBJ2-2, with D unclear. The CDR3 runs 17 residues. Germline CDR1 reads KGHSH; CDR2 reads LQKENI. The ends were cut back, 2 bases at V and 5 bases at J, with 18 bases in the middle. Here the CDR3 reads CASSPGSFAALTGELFF. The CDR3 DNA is TGTGCCAGCTCACCAGGCTCCTTCGCCGCATTAACCGGGGAGCTGTTTTTT.

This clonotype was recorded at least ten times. CDR3 sequence: CASSLLPQGLYEQYF. The CDR3 DNA sequence: TGTGCCAGCAGTTTATTACCCCAAGGCCTATACGAGCAGTACTTC. V is TRBV28 and J is TRBJ2-7; D not resolved. The germline CDR1 and CDR2 sequences are MDHEN and SYDVKM. V was pared by 1 base and J by 4 bases, with 14 bases between. CDR3 size: 15 residues.

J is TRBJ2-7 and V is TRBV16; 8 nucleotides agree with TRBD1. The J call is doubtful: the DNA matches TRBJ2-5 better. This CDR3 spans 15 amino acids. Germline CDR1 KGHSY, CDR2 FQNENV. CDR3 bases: TGTGCCAGCAGCCAATCCCGTACAGGGGGAGAGACCCAGTACTTC. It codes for CASSQSRTGGETQYF.

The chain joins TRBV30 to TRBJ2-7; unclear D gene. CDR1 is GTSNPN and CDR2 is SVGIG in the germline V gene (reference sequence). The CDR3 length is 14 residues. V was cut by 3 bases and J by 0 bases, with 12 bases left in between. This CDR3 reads CAWRKGMNSYEQYF. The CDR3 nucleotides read TGTGCCTGGAGGAAGGGAATGAACTCCTACGAGCAGTACTTC. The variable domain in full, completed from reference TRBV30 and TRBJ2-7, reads SQTIHQWPATLVQPVGSPLSLECTVEGTSNPNLYWYRQAAGRGLQLLFYSVGIGQISSEVPQNLSASRPQDRQFILSSKKLLLSDSGFYLCAWRKGMNSYEQYFGPGTRLTVT.

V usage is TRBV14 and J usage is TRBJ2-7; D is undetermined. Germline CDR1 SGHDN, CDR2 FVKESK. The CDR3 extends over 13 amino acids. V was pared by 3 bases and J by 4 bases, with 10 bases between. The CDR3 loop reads CASSQRHQYEQYF. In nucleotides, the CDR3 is TGTGCCAGCAGCCAGAGACACCAGTACGAGCAGTACTTC.

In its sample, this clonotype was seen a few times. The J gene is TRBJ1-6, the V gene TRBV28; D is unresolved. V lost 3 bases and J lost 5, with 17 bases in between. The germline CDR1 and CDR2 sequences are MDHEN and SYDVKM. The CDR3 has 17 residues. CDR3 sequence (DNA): TGTGCCAGCAGTTTTAGGGTGACGGTGACAAATAATTCACCCCTCCACTTT. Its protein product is CASSFRVTVTNNSPLHF.

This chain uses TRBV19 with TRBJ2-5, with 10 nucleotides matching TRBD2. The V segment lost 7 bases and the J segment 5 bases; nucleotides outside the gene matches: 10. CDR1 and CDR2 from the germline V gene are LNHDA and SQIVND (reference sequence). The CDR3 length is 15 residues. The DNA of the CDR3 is TGTGCCAGTACCGGAGCGGGGGGGCCAACGGAGACCCAGTACTTC. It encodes CASTGAGGPTETQYF.

CDR3 coding DNA: TGCAGTGCTAGAGATGGGGCAGGGGGTCACACCGGGGAGCTGTTTTTT. It is translated as CSARDGAGGHTGELFF. The J gene is TRBJ2-2, the V gene TRBV20-1; 7 bases fit TRBD1. CDR1 and CDR2 (germline): DFQATT, SNEGSKA (reference sequence). This CDR3 region has 16 residues. V lost 0 bases and J lost 3; bases outside the gene matches: 7.

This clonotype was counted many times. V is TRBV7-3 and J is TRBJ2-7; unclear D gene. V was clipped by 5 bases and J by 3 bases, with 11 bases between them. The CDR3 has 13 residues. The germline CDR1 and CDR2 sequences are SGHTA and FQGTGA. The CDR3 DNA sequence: TGTGCCAGCAGCCGAGGACGGAACTACGAGCAGTACTTC. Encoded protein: CASSRGRNYEQYF.

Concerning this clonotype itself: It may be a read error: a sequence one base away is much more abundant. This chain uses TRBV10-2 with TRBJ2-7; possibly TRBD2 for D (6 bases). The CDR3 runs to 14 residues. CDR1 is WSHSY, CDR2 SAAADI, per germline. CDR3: CASNEVGGQEEQYF. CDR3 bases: TGCGCCAGCAATGAGGTGGGAGGCCAAGAAGAGCAGTACTTC.

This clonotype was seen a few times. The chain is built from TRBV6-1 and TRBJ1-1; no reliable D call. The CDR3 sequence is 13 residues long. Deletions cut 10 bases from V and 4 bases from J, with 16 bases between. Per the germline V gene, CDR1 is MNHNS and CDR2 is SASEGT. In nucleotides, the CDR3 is TGTGCCACCCGAGGTGGTGTGGGCACTGAAGCTTTCTTT. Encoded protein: CATRGGVGTEAFF.

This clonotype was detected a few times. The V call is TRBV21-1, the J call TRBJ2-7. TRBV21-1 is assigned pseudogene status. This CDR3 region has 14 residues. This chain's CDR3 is CASSKDSPTYEQYF. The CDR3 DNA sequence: TGTGCCAGCAGCAAAGATAGCCCGACCTACGAGCAGTACTTC.

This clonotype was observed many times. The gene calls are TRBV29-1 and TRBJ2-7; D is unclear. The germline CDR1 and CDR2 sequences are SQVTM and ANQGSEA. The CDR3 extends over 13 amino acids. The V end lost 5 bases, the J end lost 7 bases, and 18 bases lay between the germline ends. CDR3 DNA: TGCAGCGTTACAGTGACGGCGCTTGGGGAGCAGTACTTC. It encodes CSVTVTALGEQYF.

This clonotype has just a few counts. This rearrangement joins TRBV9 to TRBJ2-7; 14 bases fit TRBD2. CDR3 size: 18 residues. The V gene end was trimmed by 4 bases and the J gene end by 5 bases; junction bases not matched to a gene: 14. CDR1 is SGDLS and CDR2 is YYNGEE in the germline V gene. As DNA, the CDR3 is TGTGCCAGCAGCCCCTTGTCCCGGGGACTAGCGGGAGATAACGAGCAGTACTTC. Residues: CASSPLSRGLAGDNEQYF.

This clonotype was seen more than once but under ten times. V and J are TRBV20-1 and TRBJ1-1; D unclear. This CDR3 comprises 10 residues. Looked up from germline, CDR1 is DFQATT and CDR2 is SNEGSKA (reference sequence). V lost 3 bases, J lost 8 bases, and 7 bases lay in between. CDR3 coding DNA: TGCAGTGCTAGTGACCAAGAAGCTTTCTTT. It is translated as CSASDQEAFF.